This note documents a single TCR beta chain sequence. Profiled with immunoSEQ multiplex PCR; TCRdb holds only in-frame clones, not every one. Here the sample spans roughly 150,000 clones, 80% to 90% being singletons. Cohort 3 recovery required two negative PCRs, clearance, or symptom resolution. This record belongs to a study of blood T cell repertoires in COVID-19. Study-wide background: PBMCs, B-cell-depleted T cells, or T cells were the source of the cDNA or gDNA that made up the material.

The sample consisted of PBMCs or T cells enriched from blood (not recorded which). The clonotype was recovered from a man in his forties or fifties who had recovered from COVID-19.

The CDR3, as DNA: TGTGCCAGCAGCTCCCTACTAGGGTCTCCCACTGAAGCTTTCTTT. It codes for CASSSLLGSPTEAFF. The chain joins TRBV21-1 to TRBJ1-1. TRBV21-1 has pseudogene status. This CDR3 spans 15 amino acids.